This entry is about one T cell receptor (beta chain). Enrolled during active infection, Seattle patients were then followed longitudinally. Source study methods: Amplifying reference gene primers gave estimates of nucleated cell counts. Only in-frame clones appear in the TCRdb table, and some are missing; sequencing was by immunoSEQ multiplex PCR. The V and J calls and clone size come from that table; D and trimming were worked out from the DNA. The sample shows 150,000 to 190,000 clones, about 85% of them seen only once. The data are from a study of blood T cell repertoires in COVID-19. Study-level information: Both acute and convalescent COVID-19 samples were obtained from the United States, Italy and Spain. From T cells, B-cell-depleted T cells, or PBMCs came the material, which was cDNA or gDNA.

CDR1 and CDR2 from the germline V gene are SNHLY and FYNNEI. The CDR3 is 13 amino acids. V was trimmed by 7 bases and J by 4 bases, leaving 13 bases between them. Sample: peripheral blood. This chain links TRBV2 with TRBJ1-1, with a possible D match to TRBD1 (5 bases). This TCR was recovered from a woman aged 60-75 years with COVID-19, enrolled during active disease. CDR3 in DNA: TGTGCCAGCAAGTCCTCCAGGGCCACTGAAGCTTTCTTT. It encodes CASKSSRATEAFF.